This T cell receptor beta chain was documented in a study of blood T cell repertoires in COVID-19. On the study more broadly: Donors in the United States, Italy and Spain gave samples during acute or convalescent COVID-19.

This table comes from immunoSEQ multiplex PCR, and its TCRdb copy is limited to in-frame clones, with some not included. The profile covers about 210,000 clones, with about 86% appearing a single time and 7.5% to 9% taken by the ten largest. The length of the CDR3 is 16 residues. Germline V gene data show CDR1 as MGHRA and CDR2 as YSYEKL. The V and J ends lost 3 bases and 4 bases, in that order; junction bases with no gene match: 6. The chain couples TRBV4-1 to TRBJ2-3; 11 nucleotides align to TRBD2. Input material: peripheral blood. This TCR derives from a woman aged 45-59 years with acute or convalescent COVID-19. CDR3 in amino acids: CASSHSGTSGADTQYF. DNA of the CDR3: TGCGCCAGCAGCCATTCCGGGACTAGCGGCGCAGATACGCAGTATTTT.